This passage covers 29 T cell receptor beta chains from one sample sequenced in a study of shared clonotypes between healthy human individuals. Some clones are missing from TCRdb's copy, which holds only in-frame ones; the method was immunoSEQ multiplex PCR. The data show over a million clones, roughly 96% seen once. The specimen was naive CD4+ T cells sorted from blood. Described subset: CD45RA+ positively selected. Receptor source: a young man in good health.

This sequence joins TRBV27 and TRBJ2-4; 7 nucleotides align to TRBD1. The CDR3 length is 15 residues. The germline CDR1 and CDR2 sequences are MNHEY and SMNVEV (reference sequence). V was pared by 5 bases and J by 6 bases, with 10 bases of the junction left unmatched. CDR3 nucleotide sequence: TGTGCCAGCAGTCCCTCCGGGACAGCTTCAAACATTCAGTACTTC. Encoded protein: CASSPSGTASNIQYF.

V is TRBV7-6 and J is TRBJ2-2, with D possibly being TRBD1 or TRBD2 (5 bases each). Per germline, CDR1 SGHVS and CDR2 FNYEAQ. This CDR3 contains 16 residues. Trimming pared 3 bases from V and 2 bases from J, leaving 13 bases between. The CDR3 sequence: CASSFSGRVNTGELFF. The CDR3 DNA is TGTGCCAGCAGCTTTTCGGGACGGGTAAACACCGGGGAGCTGTTTTTT.

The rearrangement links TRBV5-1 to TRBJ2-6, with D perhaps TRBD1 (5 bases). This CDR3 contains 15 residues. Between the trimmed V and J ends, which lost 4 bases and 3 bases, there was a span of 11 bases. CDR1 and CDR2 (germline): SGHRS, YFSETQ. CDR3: CASSPAGLGANVLTF. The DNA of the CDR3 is TGCGCCAGCAGCCCGGCAGGGCTTGGGGCCAACGTCCTGACTTTC.

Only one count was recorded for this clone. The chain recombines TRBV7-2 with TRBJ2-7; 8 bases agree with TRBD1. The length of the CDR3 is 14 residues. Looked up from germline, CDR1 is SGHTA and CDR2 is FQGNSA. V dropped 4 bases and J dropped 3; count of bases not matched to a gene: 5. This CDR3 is CASSSMTGVYEQYF. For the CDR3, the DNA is TGTGCCAGCAGCTCAATGACAGGGGTCTACGAGCAGTACTTC.

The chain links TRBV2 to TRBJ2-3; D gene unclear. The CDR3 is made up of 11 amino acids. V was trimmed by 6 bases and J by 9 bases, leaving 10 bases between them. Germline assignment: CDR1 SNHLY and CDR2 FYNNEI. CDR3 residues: CASSDIGTQYF. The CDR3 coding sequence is TGTGCCAGCAGCGACATAGGGACGCAGTATTTT.

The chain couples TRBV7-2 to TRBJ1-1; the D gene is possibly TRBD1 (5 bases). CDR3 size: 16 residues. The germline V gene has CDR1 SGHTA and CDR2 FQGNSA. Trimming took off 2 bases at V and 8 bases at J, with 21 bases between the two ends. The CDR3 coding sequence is TGTGCCAGCAGCTTACCCCGGACGGAACGTGGGGCCGAAGCTTTCTTT. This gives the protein CASSLPRTERGAEAFF.

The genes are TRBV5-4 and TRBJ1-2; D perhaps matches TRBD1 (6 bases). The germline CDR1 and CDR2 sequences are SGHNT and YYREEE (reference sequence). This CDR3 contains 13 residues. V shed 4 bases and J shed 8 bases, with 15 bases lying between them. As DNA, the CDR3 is TGTGCCAGCAGCCCGTACTCAGGGGTGGGCTACACCTTC. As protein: CASSPYSGVGYTF.

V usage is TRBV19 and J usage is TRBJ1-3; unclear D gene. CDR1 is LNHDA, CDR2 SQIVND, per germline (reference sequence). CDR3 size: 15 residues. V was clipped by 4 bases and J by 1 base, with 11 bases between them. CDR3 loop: CASSTDGQSGNTIYF. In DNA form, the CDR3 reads TGTGCCAGTAGTACGGACGGGCAATCTGGAAACACCATATATTTT.

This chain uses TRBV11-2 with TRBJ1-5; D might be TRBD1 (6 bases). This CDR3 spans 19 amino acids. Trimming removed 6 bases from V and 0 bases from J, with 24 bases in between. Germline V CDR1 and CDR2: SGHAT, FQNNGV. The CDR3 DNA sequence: TGTGCCAGCAGGGGTCCCCGGTCTCCGGGGGGCTATAGCAATCAGCCCCAGCATTTT. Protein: CASRGPRSPGGYSNQPQHF.

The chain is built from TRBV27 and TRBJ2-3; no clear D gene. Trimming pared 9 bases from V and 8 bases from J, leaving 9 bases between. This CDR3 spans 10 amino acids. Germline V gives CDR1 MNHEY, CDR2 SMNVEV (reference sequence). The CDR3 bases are TGTGCCAGGCTAACCCGTACGCAGTATTTT. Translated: CARLTRTQYF.

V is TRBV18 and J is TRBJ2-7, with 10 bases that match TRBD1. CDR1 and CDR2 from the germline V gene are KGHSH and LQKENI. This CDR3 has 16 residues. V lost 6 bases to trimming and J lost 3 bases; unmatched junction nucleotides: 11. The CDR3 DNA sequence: TGTGCCAGCTCTCAAACTTCCGGGACAGGGGACTACGAGCAGTACTTC. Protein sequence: CASSQTSGTGDYEQYF. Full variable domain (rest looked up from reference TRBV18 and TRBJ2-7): NAGVMQNPRHLVRRRGQEARLRCSPMKGHSHVYWYRQLPEEGLKFMVYLQKENIIDESGMPKERFSAEFPKEGPSILRIQQVVRGDSAAYFCASSQTSGTGDYEQYFGPGTRLTVT.

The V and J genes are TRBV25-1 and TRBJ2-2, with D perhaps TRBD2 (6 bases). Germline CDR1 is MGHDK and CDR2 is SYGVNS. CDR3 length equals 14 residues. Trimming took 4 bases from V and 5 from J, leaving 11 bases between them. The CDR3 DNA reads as TGTGCCAGCAGTGTCCCCGGGAGAACCGGGGAGCTGTTTTTT. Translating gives CASSVPGRTGELFF.

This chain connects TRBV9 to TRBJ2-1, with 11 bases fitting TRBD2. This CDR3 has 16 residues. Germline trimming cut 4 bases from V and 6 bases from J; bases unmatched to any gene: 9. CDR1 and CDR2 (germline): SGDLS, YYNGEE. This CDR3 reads CASSITSGSGSNEQFF. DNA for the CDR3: TGTGCCAGCAGCATAACTAGCGGGAGTGGGTCCAATGAGCAGTTCTTC. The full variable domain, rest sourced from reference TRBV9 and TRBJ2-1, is DSGVTQTPKHLITATGQRVTLRCSPRSGDLSVYWYQQSLDQGLQFLIQYYNGEERAKGNILERFSAQQFPDLHSELNLSSLELGDSALYFCASSITSGSGSNEQFFGPGTRLTVL.

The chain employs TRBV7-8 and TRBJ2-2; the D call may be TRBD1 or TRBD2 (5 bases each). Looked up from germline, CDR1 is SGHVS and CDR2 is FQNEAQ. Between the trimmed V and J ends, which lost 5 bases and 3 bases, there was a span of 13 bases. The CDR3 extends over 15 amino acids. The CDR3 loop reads CASSTRGADTGELFF. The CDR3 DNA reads TGTGCCAGCAGCACAAGGGGAGCCGACACCGGGGAGCTGTTTTTT.

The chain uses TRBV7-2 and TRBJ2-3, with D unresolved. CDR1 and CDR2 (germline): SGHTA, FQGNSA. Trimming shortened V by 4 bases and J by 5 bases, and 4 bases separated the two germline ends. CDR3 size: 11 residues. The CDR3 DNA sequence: TGTGCCAGCAGCTCACAAGATACGCAGTATTTT. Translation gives CASSSQDTQYF.

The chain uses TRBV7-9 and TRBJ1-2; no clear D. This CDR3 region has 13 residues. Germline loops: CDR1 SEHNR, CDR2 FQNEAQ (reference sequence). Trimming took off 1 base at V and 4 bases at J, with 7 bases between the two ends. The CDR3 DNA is TGTGCCAGCAGCTTAGACGGCAGCTATGGCTACACCTTC. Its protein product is CASSLDGSYGYTF.

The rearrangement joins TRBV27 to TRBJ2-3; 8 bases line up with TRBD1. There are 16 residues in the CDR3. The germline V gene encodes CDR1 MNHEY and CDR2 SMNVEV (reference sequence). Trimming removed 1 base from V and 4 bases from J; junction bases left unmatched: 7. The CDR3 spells CASSLYRTGLADTQYF. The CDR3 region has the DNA TGTGCCAGCAGTTTATATCGGACAGGGCTAGCAGATACGCAGTATTTT.

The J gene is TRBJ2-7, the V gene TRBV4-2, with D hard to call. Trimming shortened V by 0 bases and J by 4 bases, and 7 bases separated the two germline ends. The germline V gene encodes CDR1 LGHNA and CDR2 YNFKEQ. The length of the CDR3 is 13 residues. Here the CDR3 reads CASSQDEVYEQYF. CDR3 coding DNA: TGTGCCAGCAGCCAAGATGAGGTTTACGAGCAGTACTTC.

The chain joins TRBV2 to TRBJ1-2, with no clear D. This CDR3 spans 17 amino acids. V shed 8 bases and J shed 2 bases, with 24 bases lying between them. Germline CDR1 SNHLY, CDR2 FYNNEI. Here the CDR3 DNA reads TGTGCCAGCCTAAGGTCTCACGGGCCCCCTGGGAACTATGGCTACACCTTC. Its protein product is CASLRSHGPPGNYGYTF.

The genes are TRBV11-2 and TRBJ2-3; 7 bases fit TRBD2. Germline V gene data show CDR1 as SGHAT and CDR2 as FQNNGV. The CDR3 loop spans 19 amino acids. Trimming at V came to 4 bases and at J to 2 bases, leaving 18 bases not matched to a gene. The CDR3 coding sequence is TGTGCCAGCAGCTCTATACAACGAGGACGGGAGGACGACACAGATACGCAGTATTTT. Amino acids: CASSSIQRGREDDTDTQYF.

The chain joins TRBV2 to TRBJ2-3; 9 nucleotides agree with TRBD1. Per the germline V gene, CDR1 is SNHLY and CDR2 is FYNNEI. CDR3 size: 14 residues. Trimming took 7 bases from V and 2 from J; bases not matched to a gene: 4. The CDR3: CASIRTGATDTQYF. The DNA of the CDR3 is TGTGCCAGCATTCGGACAGGGGCCACAGATACGCAGTATTTT.

In nucleotides, the CDR3 is TGTGCCAGCAGCTTTCAGGGGCCGGGAAACACCATATATTTT. It translates to CASSFQGPGNTIYF. The chain recombines TRBV5-8 with TRBJ1-3, with a weak D call TRBD1 (6 bases). Between the trimmed V and J ends, which lost 2 bases and 4 bases, there was a span of 10 bases. CDR1 and CDR2 from the germline V gene are SGHTS and YDEGEE. The CDR3 length is 14 residues.

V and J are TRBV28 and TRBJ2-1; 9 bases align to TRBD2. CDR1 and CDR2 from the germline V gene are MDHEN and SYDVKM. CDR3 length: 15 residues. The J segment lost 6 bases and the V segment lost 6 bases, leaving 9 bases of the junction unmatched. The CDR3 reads CASSRSSGTINEQFF. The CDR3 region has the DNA TGTGCCAGCAGCCGGTCTAGCGGGACGATCAATGAGCAGTTCTTC.

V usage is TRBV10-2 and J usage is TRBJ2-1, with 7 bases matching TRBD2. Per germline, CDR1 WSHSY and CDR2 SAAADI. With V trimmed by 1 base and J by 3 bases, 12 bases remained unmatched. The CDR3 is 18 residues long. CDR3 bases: TGCGCCAGCAGTGAGTGGAGAATGGCGGGAGTTAACTACAATGAGCAGTTCTTC. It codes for CASSEWRMAGVNYNEQFF.

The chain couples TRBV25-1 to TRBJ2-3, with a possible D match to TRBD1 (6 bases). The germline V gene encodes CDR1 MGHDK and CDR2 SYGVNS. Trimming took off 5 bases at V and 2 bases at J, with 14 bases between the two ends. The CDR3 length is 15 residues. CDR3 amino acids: CASSRQVKPTDTQYF. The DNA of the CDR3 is TGTGCCAGCAGTCGACAGGTAAAACCCACAGATACGCAGTATTTT.

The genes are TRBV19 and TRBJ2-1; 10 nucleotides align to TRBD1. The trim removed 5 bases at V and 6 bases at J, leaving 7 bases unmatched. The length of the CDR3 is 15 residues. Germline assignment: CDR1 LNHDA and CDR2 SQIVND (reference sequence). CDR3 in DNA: TGTGCCAGTAGTTCCAGGACAGGGGGAGGCAATGAGCAGTTCTTC. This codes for CASSSRTGGGNEQFF.

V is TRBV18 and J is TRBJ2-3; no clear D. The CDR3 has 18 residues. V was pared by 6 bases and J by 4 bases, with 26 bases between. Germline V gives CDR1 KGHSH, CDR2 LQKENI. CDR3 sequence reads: CASSLLNKGGVGPDTQYF. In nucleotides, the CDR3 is TGTGCCAGCTCCCTCCTCAACAAAGGTGGAGTCGGACCAGATACGCAGTATTTT.

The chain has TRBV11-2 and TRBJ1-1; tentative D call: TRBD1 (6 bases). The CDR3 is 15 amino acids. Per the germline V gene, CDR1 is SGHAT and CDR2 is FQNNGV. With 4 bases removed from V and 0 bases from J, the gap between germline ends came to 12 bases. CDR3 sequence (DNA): TGTGCCAGCAGCTCCAGGTGGACAGTGAACACTGAAGCTTTCTTT. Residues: CASSSRWTVNTEAFF.

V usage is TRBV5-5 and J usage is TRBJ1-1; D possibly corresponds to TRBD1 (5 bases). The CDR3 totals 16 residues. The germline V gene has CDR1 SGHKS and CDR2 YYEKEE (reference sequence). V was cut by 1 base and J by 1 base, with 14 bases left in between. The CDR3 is CASSLFFTGSNTEAFF. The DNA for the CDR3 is TGTGCCAGCAGCTTGTTTTTTACAGGCTCGAACACTGAAGCTTTCTTT.